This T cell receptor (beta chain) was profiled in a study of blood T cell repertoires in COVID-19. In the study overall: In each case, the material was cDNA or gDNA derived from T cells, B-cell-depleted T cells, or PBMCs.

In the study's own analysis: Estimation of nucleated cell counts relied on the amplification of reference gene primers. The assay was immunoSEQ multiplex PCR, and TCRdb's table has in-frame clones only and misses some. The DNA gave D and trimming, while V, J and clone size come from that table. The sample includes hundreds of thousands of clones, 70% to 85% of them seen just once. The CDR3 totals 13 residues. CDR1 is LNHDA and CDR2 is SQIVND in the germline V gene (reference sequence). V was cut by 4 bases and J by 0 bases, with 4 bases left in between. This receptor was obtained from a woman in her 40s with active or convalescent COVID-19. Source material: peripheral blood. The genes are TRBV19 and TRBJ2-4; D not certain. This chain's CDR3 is CASSTVAKNIQYF. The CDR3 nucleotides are TGTGCCAGTAGTACCGTAGCCAAAAACATTCAGTACTTC.